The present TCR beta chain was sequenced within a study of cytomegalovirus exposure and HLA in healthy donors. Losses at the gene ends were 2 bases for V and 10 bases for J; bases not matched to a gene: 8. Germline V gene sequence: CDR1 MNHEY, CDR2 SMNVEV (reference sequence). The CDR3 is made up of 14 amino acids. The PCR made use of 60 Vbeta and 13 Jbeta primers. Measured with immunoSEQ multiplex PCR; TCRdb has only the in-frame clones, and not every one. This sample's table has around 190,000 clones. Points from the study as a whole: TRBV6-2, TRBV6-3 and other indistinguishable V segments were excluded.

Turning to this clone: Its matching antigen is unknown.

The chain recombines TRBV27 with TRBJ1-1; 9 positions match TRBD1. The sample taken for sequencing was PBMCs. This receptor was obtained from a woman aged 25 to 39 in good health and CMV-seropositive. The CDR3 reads CASSLGTGGGVAFF. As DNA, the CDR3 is TGTGCCAGCAGTTTAGGAACAGGGGGCGGAGTAGCTTTCTTT.